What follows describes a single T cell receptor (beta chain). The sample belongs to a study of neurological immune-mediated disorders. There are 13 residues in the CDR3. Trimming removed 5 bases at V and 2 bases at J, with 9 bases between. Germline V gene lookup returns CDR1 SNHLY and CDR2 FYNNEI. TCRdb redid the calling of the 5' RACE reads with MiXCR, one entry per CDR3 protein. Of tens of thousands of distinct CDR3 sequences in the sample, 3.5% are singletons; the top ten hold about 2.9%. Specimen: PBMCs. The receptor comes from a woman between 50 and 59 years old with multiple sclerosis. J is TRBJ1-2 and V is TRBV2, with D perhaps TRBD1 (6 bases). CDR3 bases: TGTGCCAGCAGTCAACAGGGAAACTATGGCTACACCTTC. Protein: CASSQQGNYGYTF. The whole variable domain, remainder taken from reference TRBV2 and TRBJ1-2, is EPEVTQTPSHQVTQMGQEVILRCVPISNHLYFYWYRQILGQKVEFLVSFYNNEISEKSEIFDDQFSVERPDGSNFTLKIRSTKLEDSAMYFCASSQQGNYGYTFGSGTRLTVV.